This T cell receptor beta chain stems from a study of T cells in Graves' hyperthyroidism and ophthalmopathy. Findings and caveats of the study: Ophthalmopathy stood apart from stable hyperthyroidism in a 13 V-J model.

V lost 0 bases and J lost 3, with 15 bases in between. The CDR3 runs to 15 residues. Germline V gene sequence: CDR1 GTSNPN, CDR2 SVGIG (reference sequence). From RNA transcripts, TCR beta CDR3 regions were amplified. First-round RT-PCR targeting the TCR CDR3 was performed with the HTBI primer set. TCRdb reprocessed the multiplex PCR reads with MiXCR, giving one entry per CDR3 protein. The table records roughly 570,000 distinct CDR3 sequences, under 60% of them present only once. Regarding this clonotype: The antigen remains unidentified.

Sequencing used peripheral blood or thyroid tissue (not recorded which). The TCR was taken from an adult woman with Graves' disease, either hyperthyroidism or ophthalmopathy (not recorded which). The rearrangement uses TRBV30 and TRBJ2-7; D perhaps matches TRBD2 (5 bases). The CDR3 sequence is CAWSVRGPVDYEQYF. The CDR3 DNA follows: TGTGCCTGGAGTGTACGAGGGCCAGTCGACTACGAGCAGTACTTC. Drawing the rest from reference TRBV30 and TRBJ2-7, the complete variable domain is SQTIHQWPATLVQPVGSPLSLECTVEGTSNPNLYWYRQAAGRGLQLLFYSVGIGQISSEVPQNLSASRPQDRQFILSSKKLLLSDSGFYLCAWSVRGPVDYEQYFGPGTRLTVT.